Here is one T cell receptor beta chain with its context. This entry is derived from a study of T cell changes during pregnancy in multiple sclerosis. The trim removed 2 bases at V and 8 bases at J, leaving 12 bases unmatched. Germline CDR1 is SEHNR and CDR2 is FQNEAQ (reference sequence). This CDR3 is 16 amino acids long. Data came from immunoSEQ multiplex PCR; TCRdb stores just in-frame clones and leaves some out. This table has 11,000 or so clones, 84% appearing once. This chain joins TRBV7-9 and TRBJ2-1, with 7 bases aligning to TRBD2. The sequence was collected from a female donor in good health, enrolled as a control in a pregnancy study. The source was CD8+ T cells from peripheral blood mononuclear cells, collected after pregnancy. The CDR3 spells CASSLSVAGASDEQFF. The CDR3, as DNA: TGTGCCAGCAGCTTATCGGTCGCGGGAGCGAGTGATGAGCAGTTCTTC.